One and the same sample provided the 20 T cell receptor beta chains below, sequenced in a study of Ad26.COV2.S vaccination and SARS-CoV-2 variants. The protocol was immunoSEQ multiplex PCR, while the TCRdb copy is restricted to in-frame clones and leaves out a portion. The data show about 400,000 clones, with about 91% seen just once and under 2% held by the top ten. Treatment in this sample: around 19 received Ad26.COV2.S at low or high dose, single or two shots; roughly five received placebo; per-sample allocation not given. Repertoires come from day 63 after the first vaccine or placebo injection. The material sequenced was peripheral blood, taken in a trial of Ad26.COV2.S vaccine versus placebo. The receptors stem from a person aged 18 to 59 who received the Ad26.COV2.S COVID-19 vaccine or a placebo.

The gene calls are TRBV5-5 and TRBJ2-7, with D possibly being TRBD2 (6 bases). The CDR3 consists of 16 residues. Trimming cost V 0 bases and J 3 bases, with 16 bases left between them. The germline V gene has CDR1 SGHKS and CDR2 YYEKEE (reference sequence). Here the CDR3 reads CASSLEVSGAHYEQYF. The CDR3 nucleotides are TGTGCCAGCAGCTTGGAAGTTAGCGGCGCTCACTACGAGCAGTACTTC.

J is TRBJ2-1 and V is TRBV2; 10 bases match TRBD2. The germline CDR1 and CDR2 sequences are SNHLY and FYNNEI. This CDR3 has 16 amino acids. The junction had 5 bases not matched to a gene; V was cut back by 6 bases and J by 0 bases. For the CDR3, the DNA is TGTGCCAGCAGCCGCCTAGCGGGAGTCTCCTACAATGAGCAGTTCTTC. Its translation is CASSRLAGVSYNEQFF. Looking up the rest from reference TRBV2 and TRBJ2-1 gives the full variable domain: EPEVTQTPSHQVTQMGQEVILRCVPISNHLYFYWYRQILGQKVEFLVSFYNNEISEKSEIFDDQFSVERPDGSNFTLKIRSTKLEDSAMYFCASSRLAGVSYNEQFFGPGTRLTVL.

The chain couples TRBV7-2 to TRBJ2-1; D ambiguous. Trimming stripped 2 bases from V and 9 bases from J, with 8 bases between. Germline lookup yields CDR1 SGHTA and CDR2 FQGNSA. CDR3 length: 12 amino acids. CDR3 sequence reads: CASSLSTGEQFF. CDR3 bases: TGTGCCAGCAGCTTATCCACTGGTGAGCAGTTCTTC.

The genes are TRBV20-1 and TRBJ1-2, with D maybe TRBD1 (5 bases). CDR3 length: 14 amino acids. Germline-derived CDR1 and CDR2 are DFQATT and SNEGSKA (reference sequence). Trimming removed 3 bases from V and 6 bases from J, with 17 bases in between. CDR3 protein: CSASASRGLDGYTF. CDR3 bases: TGCAGTGCTAGTGCTTCTAGGGGTCTCGATGGCTACACCTTC.

The chain has TRBV27 and TRBJ1-5; D is ambiguous. Germline V gives CDR1 MNHEY, CDR2 SMNVEV (reference sequence). Trimming took off 0 bases at V and 4 bases at J, with 10 bases between the two ends. This CDR3 spans 15 amino acids. CDR3 in DNA: TGTGCCAGCAGTTTATCGGGGTCTTTTAATCAGCCCCAGCATTTT. Translated, it gives CASSLSGSFNQPQHF.

This clone was seen only once. The rearrangement links TRBV7-2 to TRBJ1-1; 9 bases match TRBD1. J lost 5 bases, V lost 3 bases, and 4 bases had no gene match. Germline V gene lookup returns CDR1 SGHTA and CDR2 FQGNSA. The CDR3 covers 14 residues. The CDR3 region has the DNA TGTGCCAGCAGCTTGACAGGGGGTCGGACTGAAGCTTTCTTT. It is translated as CASSLTGGRTEAFF.

V and J are TRBV2 and TRBJ2-2; D remains unclear. CDR3 length: 12 residues. Germline V gene data show CDR1 as SNHLY and CDR2 as FYNNEI. Trimming pared 3 bases from V and 6 bases from J, leaving 5 bases between. The CDR3 DNA follows: TGTGCCAGCAGTGATTTGGCCGGGGAGCTGTTTTTT. Protein sequence: CASSDLAGELFF.

V and J are TRBV7-3 and TRBJ2-1; TRBD2 matches 10 bases. V lost 5 bases, J lost 4 bases, and 5 bases stayed unmatched. The CDR3 loop spans 15 amino acids. Germline CDR1 SGHTA, CDR2 FQGTGA. The CDR3 loop is CASSHGLADYNEQFF. CDR3 in DNA: TGTGCCAGCAGCCACGGACTAGCGGATTACAATGAGCAGTTCTTC.

V is TRBV4-1 and J is TRBJ2-7; 10 bases map to TRBD2. V lost 1 base, J lost 3 bases, and 6 bases stayed unmatched. Germline V gene data show CDR1 as MGHRA and CDR2 as YSYEKL. The CDR3 is 16 amino acids. CDR3 sequence (DNA): TGCGCCAGCAGCCAAGGAAGACTAGCGGGTAGCTACGAGCAGTACTTC. Protein: CASSQGRLAGSYEQYF.

This chain connects TRBV7-6 to TRBJ2-1, with D possibly matching TRBD2 (5 bases). In germline, CDR1 is SGHVS, CDR2 FNYEAQ. With 5 bases removed from V and 0 bases from J, the gap between germline ends came to 14 bases. There are 16 residues in the CDR3. CDR3 in amino acids: CASSLLDWSSYNEQFF. CDR3 in DNA: TGTGCCAGCAGCCTGCTGGACTGGAGCTCCTACAATGAGCAGTTCTTC.

The V gene is TRBV6-2 or TRBV6-3, the J gene TRBJ2-3, with 10 bases identical to TRBD2. J gave up 6 bases and V 5 bases, and 11 bases lay outside the gene matches. The CDR3 runs to 16 residues. Germline V lookup: CDR1 MNHEY, CDR2 SVGEGT. In DNA form, the CDR3 reads TGTGCCAGCAGTCGTACTAGCGGGACAAGTAAGGATACGCAGTATTTT. Amino acid sequence: CASSRTSGTSKDTQYF.

CDR3 region: CASSSGTWGSYEQYF. The CDR3 region has the DNA TGCGCCAGCAGTTCTGGAACCTGGGGATCATACGAGCAGTACTTC. The V call is TRBV5-1, the J call TRBJ2-7; unclear D gene. V dropped 5 bases and J dropped 4 bases, with 19 bases sitting between them. The CDR3 runs 15 residues. The V gene's germline CDR1 is SGHRS and CDR2 YFSETQ.

The gene calls are TRBV5-1 and TRBJ1-1; unclear D gene. There are 15 residues in the CDR3. The V end lost 0 bases, the J end lost 4 bases, and 13 bases lay between the germline ends. Germline-derived CDR1 and CDR2 are SGHRS and YFSETQ. CDR3 amino acids: CASSLESATITEAFF. Written as DNA, the CDR3 is TGCGCCAGCAGCTTGGAATCGGCTACTATCACTGAAGCTTTCTTT.

The genes are TRBV5-4 and TRBJ2-2; possible D gene TRBD2, 7 bases. Germline-derived CDR1 and CDR2 are SGHNT and YYREEE (reference sequence). Between the trimmed V and J ends, which lost 4 bases and 4 bases, there was a span of 17 bases. The CDR3 runs 16 residues. The CDR3 sequence is CASSPEPGGPTGELFF. The CDR3 DNA reads as TGTGCCAGCAGCCCAGAGCCCGGGGGGCCCACCGGGGAGCTGTTTTTT.

CDR3 amino acids: CASSLGGRMAYEQYF. The DNA for the CDR3 is TGTGCCAGCAGTTTGGGCGGGAGGATGGCCTACGAGCAGTACTTC. The J gene is TRBJ2-7, the V gene TRBV28; 8 bases align to TRBD2. CDR1 is MDHEN, CDR2 SYDVKM, per germline. The CDR3 totals 15 residues. The junction had 6 bases not matched to a gene; V was cut back by 3 bases and J by 2 bases.

The chain recombines TRBV10-3 with TRBJ1-3; D perhaps matches TRBD1 (5 bases). The CDR3 spans 14 residues. The V end lost 7 bases, the J end lost 0 bases, and 10 bases lay between the germline ends. Germline assignment: CDR1 ENHRY and CDR2 SYGVKD. The CDR3 spells CAIKTGPSGNTIYF. In DNA, the CDR3 is TGTGCCATCAAAACAGGACCCTCTGGAAACACCATATATTTT.

This rearrangement joins TRBV9 to TRBJ2-7; 7 positions match TRBD2. Germline trimming cut 5 bases from V and 4 bases from J; bases unmatched to any gene: 12. The length of the CDR3 is 15 residues. Germline-derived CDR1 and CDR2 are SGDLS and YYNGEE. The CDR3 protein is CASSPPSGLRYEQYF. The CDR3 region has the DNA TGTGCCAGCAGTCCCCCGTCGGGACTAAGGTACGAGCAGTACTTC.

The chain uses TRBV3-1 (or the pseudogene TRBV3-2) and TRBJ2-3, with 12 bases lining up with TRBD2. Germline CDR1 reads LGHDT; CDR2 reads YNNKEL (reference sequence). The CDR3 is 16 amino acids. V trimming: 1 base; J trimming: 7 bases; junction bases outside the gene matches: 6. CDR3 protein: CASSQATGLAGYTQYF. CDR3 bases: TGTGCCAGCAGCCAAGCCACAGGACTAGCGGGATATACGCAGTATTTT.

The V call is TRBV3-1 (or the pseudogene TRBV3-2), the J call TRBJ2-7; perhaps D is TRBD1 or TRBD2 (5 bases each). Germline V gene lookup returns CDR1 LGHDT and CDR2 YNNKEL (reference sequence). The V end lost 4 bases, the J end lost 1 base, and 14 bases lay between the germline ends. This CDR3 has 15 residues. In DNA, the CDR3 is TGTGCCAGCAGCCGCCTACCGGGGCCTTCCTACGAGCAGTACTTC. It encodes CASSRLPGPSYEQYF.

The V gene is TRBV19, the J gene TRBJ1-5; 7 positions match TRBD1. V was clipped by 4 bases and J by 0 bases; unmatched bases: 6. CDR3 length: 16 amino acids. The germline V gene encodes CDR1 LNHDA and CDR2 SQIVND (reference sequence). This chain's CDR3 is CASSTQGGDSNQPQHF. For the CDR3, the DNA is TGTGCCAGTAGTACCCAGGGGGGGGATAGCAATCAGCCCCAGCATTTT.